A selection of T cell receptor beta chains follows, all from one sample in a study of T-cell memory formation after mild COVID-19. TCRdb fed the 5' RACE reads into MiXCR, producing one record per CDR3 protein. The table includes 290,000 or so distinct CDR3 sequences, around 19% detected once. The sequencing input was PBMCs or a T cell subset sorted from them (not recorded which). These TCRs come from a man between 18 and 35 years old who had mild COVID-19 (a few samples of this study predate the infection). Cell type and time point are not known. Each CDR3 is given with its conserved first and last residue.

v_gene | CDR3aa
TRBV12-3/TRBV12-4 | CASSFRGPGTEAFF
TRBV4-3 | CASSQSRAMSYEQYF
TRBV4-1 | CASSHPGLGTDTQYF
TRBV7-2 | CASSLSQRARNSPLHF
TRBV7-7 | CASSLGFGETQYF
TRBV11-2 | CASSRARGQKGNTIYF
TRBV6-5 | CASRRQGANEQYF
TRBV5-1 | CASSMTRKTDTQYF
TRBV20-1 | CSAPGSGSGELFF
TRBV29-1 | CSVKDTGYGYTF
TRBV5-1 | CASSSGTGIYNEQFF
TRBV9 | CASSVATPGGNYGYTF
TRBV18 | CASSPLREETQYF
TRBV10-3 | CAISAYVMSYNEQFF
TRBV6-4 | CASSWTGAYNSPLHF
TRBV7-9 | CASSQWTGVNYEQYF
TRBV27 | CASSSPGTGGNTIYF
TRBV4-3 | CASSHRGLGTEAFF
TRBV25-1 | CASSEYWNTGELFF
TRBV4-3 | CASSSGQDYEQYF
TRBV30 | CAWKYAGMETQYF
TRBV7-2 | CASRRTSGGPVGTDTQYF
TRBV20-1 | CSASRTRGAYEQYF
TRBV11-2 | CASSFDGSGNTIYF
TRBV5-4 | CASSLTDGEAFF
TRBV29-1 | CSAQDRPGYEQYF
TRBV12-3/TRBV12-4 | CASRGTGGWSTEAFF
TRBV6-4 | CASSGDNGPELFF
TRBV11-1 | CASSSIGRGLAGQYF
TRBV5-1 | CASSFDRTGYTEAFF
TRBV7-2 | CASSPGGYTEAFF
TRBV20-1 | CSARVLLHRGAYGYTF
TRBV15 | CATSLQENQPQHF
TRBV29-1 | CSVDVGRMGLYNEQFF
TRBV20-1 | CSASRPGQGYEQYF
TRBV7-9 | CASSSGSGEQYF
TRBV10-3 | CAISAGQGGTEAFF
TRBV4-1 | CASSRGWAASGYEQYF
TRBV25-1 | CASSVPGLSSDLYGYTF
TRBV7-2 | CASSFDRGTGETQYF
TRBV24-1 | CATSDSTSGGVGEQFF
TRBV3-1 | CASGAGRTDTQYF
TRBV7-2 | CASSLGGLGGYTF
TRBV5-6 | CASSFRTGVTEAFF
TRBV28 | CASSLIGTGELFF
TRBV5-1 | CASSLDLQGTGELFF
TRBV6-1 | CASSKVGGANYGYTF
TRBV29-1 | CSVGGGYEQYF
TRBV20-1 | CSARAGGPTDTQYF
TRBV5-1 | CASRLTDTGELFF
TRBV4-3 | CASSQEGGAVPSGPYEQYF
TRBV10-3 | CAISRGLGGELFF
TRBV12-3/TRBV12-4 | CASTEGTGSSTDTQYF
TRBV11-2 | CASSLDSGTAWDTQYF
TRBV7-8 | CASSHRAGEFTDTQYF
TRBV18 | CASSPVRRAHGADTQYF
TRBV2 | CASNIGQLNTEAFF
TRBV4-3 | CASSLETGGGGSYEQYF
TRBV12-3/TRBV12-4 | CASSLDLANYGYTF
TRBV5-1 | CASSYDTGELFF